The 20 T cell receptor beta chains below were found in one sample sequenced in a study of T cells after posttransplantation cyclophosphamide. A marrow graft followed busulfan-fludarabine conditioning, with cyclophosphamide on days +3 and +4. Here immunoSEQ multiplex PCR was the method, and the copy in TCRdb shows in-frame clones only, minus some. In total the sample includes thousands of clones, none of them seen once. The input for sequencing was PBMCs, taken after allogeneic stem cell transplant with posttransplant cyclophosphamide. The source is a male patient in his fifties or sixties who received an allogeneic stem cell transplant from an unrelated donor, was CMV-positive, and had acute GVHD only. Some of the T cells may derive from the graft donor.

This clone was recorded at least ten times. The rearrangement uses TRBV19 and TRBJ2-1; 9 bases align to TRBD1. The CDR3 totals 18 residues. Germline-derived CDR1 and CDR2 are LNHDA and SQIVND (reference sequence). V gave up 4 bases and J gave up 7 bases; unmatched junction bases: 17. The CDR3 protein is CASSRSPITQTGGNEQFF. Here the CDR3 DNA reads TGTGCCAGTAGTAGGTCCCCCATAACCCAGACAGGGGGGAATGAGCAGTTCTTC.

This clone has more than one count but fewer than ten. The rearrangement uses TRBV9 and TRBJ1-2, with a weak D call TRBD1 (5 bases). The CDR3 loop spans 17 amino acids. Per germline, CDR1 SGDLS and CDR2 YYNGEE. V lost 0 bases, J lost 0 bases, and 15 bases lay in between. The CDR3, as DNA: TGTGCCAGCAGCGTAGGAGCACAGGTCCTAGCTAACTATGGCTACACCTTC. Protein sequence: CASSVGAQVLANYGYTF.

This clone was found a few times. This chain uses TRBV5-5 with TRBJ2-5; 8 bases fit TRBD1. The last part of the DNA fits TRBJ2-7 better; the J call may be wrong. The germline V gene has CDR1 SGHKS and CDR2 YYEKEE (reference sequence). This CDR3 contains 15 residues. DNA of the CDR3: TGTGCCAGCAGCCAAGCCGGGACAGGTCCCTACGAGCAGTACTTC. Its protein is CASSQAGTGPYEQYF.

There are many counts of this clone. V is TRBV4-2 and J is TRBJ2-7, with a weak D call TRBD2 (6 bases). Per the germline V gene, CDR1 is LGHNA and CDR2 is YNFKEQ. This CDR3 has 17 residues. V was trimmed by 3 bases and J by 5 bases, leaving 23 bases between them. In DNA form, the CDR3 reads TGTGCCAGCAGCCAGGCGAACAGGCTAGCGTACCGGAACGAGCAGTACTTC. Translated: CASSQANRLAYRNEQYF.

This clone has at least ten counts. This chain joins TRBV6-5 and TRBJ1-1; TRBD1 matches at 7 bases. J gave up 8 bases and V 0 bases, and 3 bases lay outside the gene matches. Germline CDR1 MNHEY, CDR2 SVGAGI. There are 13 residues in the CDR3. This chain's CDR3 is CASSYSPGGEAFF. DNA of the CDR3: TGTGCCAGCAGTTACTCGCCAGGGGGAGAAGCTTTCTTT.

Concerning this clone: This sample includes further DNA sequences coding for the same CDR3. This chain uses TRBV30 with TRBJ2-3; no reliable D call. This CDR3 has 12 amino acids. CDR1 and CDR2 (germline): GTSNPN, SVGIG (reference sequence). V was shortened by 5 bases and J by 4 bases, with 10 bases between the two germline ends. The CDR3 sequence is CAWGPSADTQYF. For the CDR3, the DNA is TGTGCCTGGGGCCCAAGCGCAGATACGCAGTATTTT.

Many counts were recorded for this clone. The chain joins TRBV4-1 to TRBJ2-5, with 7 bases that match TRBD1. This CDR3 has 15 amino acids. Germline loops: CDR1 MGHRA, CDR2 YSYEKL. V shed 5 bases and J 1 base; nucleotides not matched to a gene: 7. The CDR3 loop is CASSIQGSFQETQYF. The CDR3 DNA is TGCGCCAGCAGCATACAGGGGAGTTTCCAAGAGACCCAGTACTTC.

This clone showed up many times. The rearrangement joins TRBV30 to TRBJ2-3; unclear D gene. In germline, CDR1 is GTSNPN, CDR2 SVGIG (reference sequence). V was trimmed by 0 bases and J by 1 base, leaving 5 bases between them. The CDR3 length is 13 residues. The CDR3 DNA sequence: TGTGCCTGGAGTGTCCCGGGCACAGATACGCAGTATTTT. This codes for CAWSVPGTDTQYF.

This clone was counted many times. This chain connects TRBV6-5 to TRBJ2-7, with 13 bases matching TRBD2. CDR1 is MNHEY, CDR2 SVGAGI, per germline. This CDR3 region has 15 residues. With V trimmed by 5 bases and J by 0 bases, 1 base remained unmatched. Here the CDR3 DNA reads TGTGCCAGCAGTAGGACTAGCGGGAGCTCCTACGAGCAGTACTTC. It is translated as CASSRTSGSSYEQYF.

This clone came up a few times. The chain uses TRBV11-2 and TRBJ2-3; D might be TRBD1 (6 bases). Trimming shortened V by 5 bases and J by 0 bases, and 15 bases separated the two germline ends. The CDR3 consists of 16 residues. Germline-derived CDR1 and CDR2 are SGHAT and FQNNGV. The CDR3 is CASSPGQLQSTDTQYF. DNA for the CDR3: TGTGCCAGCAGCCCAGGACAGCTCCAGAGCACAGATACGCAGTATTTT.

This clone was picked up many times. This chain joins TRBV19 and TRBJ2-1, with 9 bases that match TRBD2. The germline gives CDR1 LNHDA, CDR2 SQIVND (reference sequence). The CDR3 has 16 residues. Germline trimming cut 4 bases from V and 3 bases from J; bases unmatched to any gene: 7. The CDR3 region is CASSNRGAGGYNEQFF. The CDR3 region has the DNA TGTGCCAGTAGTAACCGCGGAGCGGGGGGCTACAATGAGCAGTTCTTC. The complete variable domain, with remaining parts taken from reference TRBV19 and TRBJ2-1, reads DGGITQSPKYLFRKEGQNVTLSCEQNLNHDAMYWYRQDPGQGLRLIYYSQIVNDFQKGDIAEGYSVSREKKESFPLTVTSAQKNPTAFYLCASSNRGAGGYNEQFFGPGTRLTVL.

This clone occurred many times. The V gene is TRBV9, the J gene TRBJ2-1; tentative D call: TRBD2 (5 bases). Between the trimmed V and J ends, which lost 7 bases and 2 bases, there was a span of 16 bases. CDR1 is SGDLS, CDR2 YYNGEE, per germline. This CDR3 spans 15 amino acids. CDR3 bases: TGTGCCAGCGCCCCCATGGGAGAAACCTACAATGAGCAGTTCTTC. Protein: CASAPMGETYNEQFF. The variable domain in full, with the rest retrieved from reference TRBV9 and TRBJ2-1, is DSGVTQTPKHLITATGQRVTLRCSPRSGDLSVYWYQQSLDQGLQFLIQYYNGEERAKGNILERFSAQQFPDLHSELNLSSLELGDSALYFCASAPMGETYNEQFFGPGTRLTVL.

This clone has a handful of counts. This sequence joins TRBV7-9 and TRBJ2-7; 10 nucleotides agree with TRBD2. The V gene's germline CDR1 is SEHNR and CDR2 FQNEAQ (reference sequence). The CDR3 is made up of 15 amino acids. V shed 5 bases, J shed 3 bases, and the junction held 7 bases outside the gene matches. The CDR3 DNA follows: TGTGCCAGCAGCGCCTCGGGACTAGCGAACTACGAGCAGTACTTC. This translates into CASSASGLANYEQYF.

Many counts were recorded for this clone. V gene TRBV5-1 combines with J gene TRBJ2-4, with D possibly being TRBD1 (7 bases). Germline-derived CDR1 and CDR2 are SGHRS and YFSETQ. The CDR3 is made up of 16 amino acids. V was trimmed by 4 bases and J by 0 bases, leaving 14 bases between them. The DNA of the CDR3 is TGCGCCAGCAGCCCGGGGGACAGCTTAGCCAAAAACATTCAGTACTTC. It codes for CASSPGDSLAKNIQYF. Full variable domain (rest looked up from reference TRBV5-1 and TRBJ2-4): KAGVTQTPRYLIKTRGQQVTLSCSPISGHRSVSWYQQTPGQGLQFLFEYFSETQRNKGNFPGRFSGRQFSNSRSEMNVSTLELGDSALYLCASSPGDSLAKNIQYFGAGTRLSVL.

This clone was seen more than once but under ten times. In DNA form, the CDR3 reads TGTGCCAGCAGCTTAGTGGGGCCGATCGAGCAGTACTTC. Translated: CASSLVGPIEQYF. The chain is built from TRBV7-2 and TRBJ2-7; possibly TRBD1 for D (5 bases). The CDR3 runs to 13 residues. V was shortened by 1 base and J by 6 bases, with 10 bases between the two germline ends. The V gene's germline CDR1 is SGHTA and CDR2 FQGNSA.

This clone appeared many times. The DNA of the CDR3 is TGTGCCAGCAGCTTCGGTATTCCCGGGGAGCTGTTTTTT. It is translated as CASSFGIPGELFF. The genes are TRBV7-9 and TRBJ2-2; D call uncertain. Trimming removed 3 bases at V and 6 bases at J, with 8 bases between. The CDR3 is 13 residues long. CDR1 is SEHNR and CDR2 is FQNEAQ in the germline V gene (reference sequence).

This clone was recorded a few times. V and J are TRBV29-1 and TRBJ2-1; 10 bases fit TRBD2. Per the germline V gene, CDR1 is SQVTM and CDR2 is ANQGSEA. The CDR3 contains 14 residues. Trimming at V came to 5 bases and at J to 6 bases, leaving 7 bases not matched to a gene. The CDR3 sequence is CSVRGTSVFNEQFF. For the CDR3, the DNA is TGCAGCGTTCGAGGGACTAGCGTCTTCAATGAGCAGTTCTTC.

This clone was seen ten or more times. The rearrangement uses TRBV28 and TRBJ2-6; 7 nucleotides align to TRBD1. V lost 6 bases and J lost 0; bases outside the gene matches: 11. Germline V CDR1 and CDR2: MDHEN, SYDVKM. The CDR3 runs to 18 residues. The CDR3 protein is CASSSKGQLYSGANVLTF. CDR3 sequence (DNA): TGTGCCAGCAGCTCAAAGGGACAGCTATACTCTGGGGCCAACGTCCTGACTTTC.

This clone was picked up many times. The chain couples TRBV5-4 to TRBJ2-1, with 9 nucleotides matching TRBD2. CDR3 size: 18 residues. The V segment lost 2 bases and the J segment 0 bases; nucleotides outside the gene matches: 9. Germline lookup yields CDR1 SGHNT and CDR2 YYREEE (reference sequence). The CDR3 loop is CASSFGGRAKSSYNEQFF. The CDR3 nucleotides read TGTGCCAGCAGCTTCGGCGGGAGGGCCAAGAGCTCCTACAATGAGCAGTTCTTC.

This clone was counted many times. This chain uses TRBV10-2 with TRBJ1-5; 8 bases agree with TRBD1. The CDR3 loop spans 13 amino acids. Germline V lookup: CDR1 WSHSY, CDR2 SAAADI. V lost 5 bases, J lost 5 bases, and 2 bases stayed unmatched. The CDR3 coding sequence is TGCGCCAGCAGTACAGGGGGTGATCAGCCCCAGCATTTT. This encodes CASSTGGDQPQHF.